The 2 T cell receptor beta chains reported below all come from one sample, sequenced in a study of cytomegalovirus exposure and HLA in healthy donors. With 60 Vbeta and 13 Jbeta primers, the PCR was carried out. Repertoires were generated with immunoSEQ multiplex PCR, while TCRdb's copy carries only in-frame clones and drops some. Counted here are 100,000 or so clones, about 80% occurring once; the ten biggest clones make up approximately 4%. Sample: PBMCs. These receptors originate from a man aged 35 to 55 in good health and CMV-seronegative.

The chain combines TRBV9 with TRBJ2-1, with 11 bases fitting TRBD1. CDR1 SGDLS and CDR2 YYNGEE come from the germline V gene. J gave up 6 bases and V 4 bases, and 6 bases lay outside the gene matches. The CDR3 covers 15 residues. The CDR3 reads CASSPGTGGPNEQFF. The CDR3, as DNA: TGTGCCAGCAGCCCGGGGACAGGGGGTCCCAATGAGCAGTTCTTC.

The rearrangement links TRBV9 to TRBJ1-2, with TRBD1 matching 10 bases. This CDR3 has 14 residues. The ends lost 3 bases at V and 2 bases at J; junction bases unmatched: 1. Germline V gene lookup returns CDR1 SGDLS and CDR2 YYNGEE. CDR3 nucleotides: TGTGCCAGCAGCGCGGGACAGGGGAACTATGGCTACACCTTC. It specifies CASSAGQGNYGYTF.